This T cell receptor beta chain emerged from a study of shared clonotypes between healthy human individuals. Study results and caveats: The study found lower generation probabilities in non-shared clonotypes than in those shared by all four donors.

The run depth of the assay was deep. Here immunoSEQ multiplex PCR was the method, and the copy in TCRdb shows in-frame clones only, minus some. The data show approximately 2,300,000 clones, under 95% seen once. All donors qualified as healthy HIV-negative adults and had experienced no recent acute infections or vaccinations. Trimming cost V 8 bases and J 3 bases; bases outside gene matches: 12. There are 15 residues in the CDR3. Germline values: CDR1 SEHNR, CDR2 FQNEAQ (reference sequence). In regard to this clone: The antigen is undetermined.

This TCR was sampled from a man aged 18-30 years in good health. Some clones in this sample may be carry-over from other donors' samples. The chain has TRBV7-9 and TRBJ1-1; 7 nucleotides match TRBD1. The sample taken for sequencing was naive CD4+ T cells from PBMCs. As for subset: CD45RA+ positively selected. The CDR3 region is CASRRAGTEHTEAFF. In nucleotides, the CDR3 is TGTGCCAGCCGCCGGGCGGGGACAGAGCACACTGAAGCTTTCTTT.